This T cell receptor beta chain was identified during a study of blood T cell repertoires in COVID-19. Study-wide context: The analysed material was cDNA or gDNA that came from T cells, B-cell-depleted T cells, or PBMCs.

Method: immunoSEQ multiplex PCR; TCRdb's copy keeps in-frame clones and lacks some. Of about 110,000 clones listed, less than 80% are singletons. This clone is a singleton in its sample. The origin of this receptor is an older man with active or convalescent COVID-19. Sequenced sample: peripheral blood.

The CDR3 DNA reads as TGTGCCAGCAGTTCCCGGCACGGGACAACTAATGAAAAACTGTTTTTT. Residues: CASSSRHGTTNEKLFF. The chain uses TRBV28 and TRBJ1-4; D unresolved. The CDR3 sequence is 16 residues long. The germline gives CDR1 MDHEN, CDR2 SYDVKM. Deletions cut 4 bases from V and 0 bases from J, with 12 bases between.